One sample yielded the 20 T cell receptor beta chains listed below, sequenced in a study of T cell repertoires in cytomegalovirus infection. From the reads, TCRdb called clonotypes with MiXCR, one entry per CDR3 protein. The repertoire holds about 140,000 distinct CDR3 sequences, with roughly 6.5% as singletons. The sequenced material came from PBMCs. The receptors come from a human donor in good health (CMV status not recorded). Some clones in this sample may be carry-over from other donors' samples.

This clonotype was seen many times. The V gene is TRBV7-8, the J gene TRBJ1-6; 7 bases are a match to TRBD1. The CDR3 consists of 15 residues. After removal of 4 bases from V and 3 bases from J, the junction contained 3 bases not matched to a gene. The germline V gene encodes CDR1 SGHVS and CDR2 FQNEAQ. The CDR3 nucleotides are TGTGCCAGCAGCTCGACAGGGAACTATAATTCACCCCTCCACTTT. It is translated as CASSSTGNYNSPLHF.

This clonotype was observed a handful of times. V gene TRBV20-1 combines with J gene TRBJ2-1, with TRBD2 matching over 8 bases. The CDR3 consists of 15 residues. After removal of 3 bases from V and 8 bases from J, the junction contained 12 bases not matched to a gene. The germline gives CDR1 DFQATT, CDR2 SNEGSKA (reference sequence). The CDR3 sequence is CSASRGGPSQDEQFF. The CDR3 DNA reads as TGCAGTGCTAGTCGCGGGGGGCCGAGTCAAGATGAGCAGTTCTTC.

There are a few counts of this clonotype. CDR3 protein: CASSLNLGGGNTGELFF. The CDR3 DNA sequence: TGTGCCAGCAGCTTAAACTTAGGCGGGGGGAACACCGGGGAGCTGTTTTTT. The V gene is TRBV7-6, the J gene TRBJ2-2; 7 bases map to TRBD2. Germline CDR1 and CDR2: SGHVS and FNYEAQ. V shed 2 bases, J shed 1 base, and the junction held 7 bases outside the gene matches. This CDR3 region has 17 residues.

The chain joins TRBV29-1 to TRBJ1-2; 9 nucleotides match TRBD1. The CDR3 runs 16 residues. V was pared by 3 bases and J by 3 bases, with 11 bases of the junction left unmatched. Looked up from germline, CDR1 is SQVTM and CDR2 is ANQGSEA. The CDR3 DNA reads TGCAGCGTTGAGTATTGGACAGGGGCCGGTCACTATGGCTACACCTTC. It specifies CSVEYWTGAGHYGYTF.

This clonotype was seen at least ten times. This chain connects TRBV19 to TRBJ2-5; TRBD2 is a possible D gene (6 bases). The CDR3 is made up of 15 amino acids. Germline loops: CDR1 LNHDA, CDR2 SQIVND (reference sequence). The V end was cut by 3 bases, the J end by 1 base, with 12 bases between. CDR3 residues: CASSIRGTRQETQYF. The CDR3 bases are TGTGCCAGTAGTATTCGGGGGACCCGCCAAGAGACCCAGTACTTC.

This clonotype has ten or more counts. J is TRBJ2-3 and V is TRBV7-2, with 7 bases identical to TRBD2. Trimming removed 3 bases from V and 2 bases from J; junction bases left unmatched: 2. The CDR3 covers 14 residues. Germline CDR1 and CDR2: SGHTA and FQGNSA. CDR3 in amino acids: CASSFRGVTDTQYF. The CDR3 bases are TGTGCCAGCAGCTTCCGGGGGGTCACAGATACGCAGTATTTT.

This clonotype showed up many times. The V call is TRBV2, the J call TRBJ1-1; 7 bases line up with TRBD1. Germline assignment: CDR1 SNHLY and CDR2 FYNNEI. The trim removed 7 bases at V and 3 bases at J, leaving 5 bases unmatched. The CDR3 length is 13 residues. The CDR3 region is CASNFDRDTEAFF. DNA of the CDR3: TGTGCCAGCAACTTCGACAGGGACACTGAAGCTTTCTTT. Combining the CDR3 with reference TRBV2 and TRBJ1-1 gives the whole variable domain EPEVTQTPSHQVTQMGQEVILRCVPISNHLYFYWYRQILGQKVEFLVSFYNNEISEKSEIFDDQFSVERPDGSNFTLKIRSTKLEDSAMYFCASNFDRDTEAFFGQGTRLTVV.

Many counts were recorded for this clonotype. The chain employs TRBV28 and TRBJ1-6, with unresolved D. The CDR3 loop spans 14 amino acids. V lost 6 bases to trimming and J lost 5 bases, with 11 bases between them. Germline values: CDR1 MDHEN, CDR2 SYDVKM. The CDR3 DNA follows: TGTGCCAGCAGAGCAAATCGAGATAATTCACCCCTCCACTTT. It translates to CASRANRDNSPLHF.

This clonotype has only a few counts. CDR3 sequence (DNA): TGTGCCAGCAGCGAGGGCGGGGAGACCCAGTACTTC. Encoded protein: CASSEGGETQYF. This sequence joins TRBV25-1 and TRBJ2-5, with a possible D match to TRBD2 (5 bases). Per germline, CDR1 MGHDK and CDR2 SYGVNS. V was cut by 6 bases and J by 5 bases, with 10 bases left in between. CDR3 size: 12 residues.

This clonotype is classed as medium-sized (0.01 to 0.1%). This sequence joins TRBV7-2 and TRBJ2-3; the D gene is possibly TRBD2 (5 bases). Trimming left V 5 bases short and J 2 bases short, with 20 bases between. The CDR3 runs 17 residues. Germline-derived CDR1 and CDR2 are SGHTA and FQGNSA. The CDR3 protein is CASSASSWRRTTDTQYF. In DNA form, the CDR3 reads TGTGCCAGCAGCGCCTCTAGCTGGCGGCGGACCACAGATACGCAGTATTTT.

This clonotype was observed many times. This chain connects TRBV7-6 to TRBJ2-1; TRBD1 or TRBD2 may be the D gene (5 bases each). V lost 5 bases and J 6 bases, leaving 23 bases between the germline ends. Germline CDR1 reads SGHVS; CDR2 reads FNYEAQ. CDR3 length equals 17 residues. CDR3 residues: CASSRQPWAGSPNEQFF. The CDR3 DNA reads as TGTGCCAGCAGCCGACAGCCTTGGGCGGGCTCCCCCAATGAGCAGTTCTTC.

This clonotype showed up many times. This chain links TRBV19 with TRBJ2-2; maybe TRBD1 (5 bases). V lost 1 base and J 4 bases, leaving 7 bases between the germline ends. The CDR3 is 14 amino acids. Per the germline V gene, CDR1 is LNHDA and CDR2 is SQIVND (reference sequence). The CDR3 region has the DNA TGTGCCAGTAGTATAGTGACAGCCACCGGGGAGCTGTTTTTT. This encodes CASSIVTATGELFF.

This clonotype occurred a few times. The chain employs TRBV19 and TRBJ2-7; TRBD2 might be the D (6 bases). The V gene's germline CDR1 is LNHDA and CDR2 SQIVND (reference sequence). With 11 bases removed from V and 6 bases from J, the gap between germline ends came to 23 bases. This CDR3 spans 14 amino acids. The CDR3 sequence is CASSPGTEEGEQYF. The CDR3 DNA follows: TGTGCCTCTTCACCCGGGACTGAGGAGGGCGAGCAGTACTTC.

This clonotype was counted many times. The V gene is TRBV7-9, the J gene TRBJ2-1; 8 bases are a match to TRBD2. V was clipped by 7 bases and J by 4 bases; unmatched bases: 3. Germline V lookup: CDR1 SEHNR, CDR2 FQNEAQ (reference sequence). The length of the CDR3 is 13 residues. The DNA of the CDR3 is TGTGCCAGCATCCGCGGGGGGTACAATGAGCAGTTCTTC. Translated, it gives CASIRGGYNEQFF.

This clonotype was recorded many times. The V and J genes are TRBV7-2 and TRBJ2-3; D might be TRBD1 (6 bases). This CDR3 has 12 amino acids. Germline values: CDR1 SGHTA, CDR2 FQGNSA. V was cut by 7 bases and J by 9 bases, with 14 bases left in between. CDR3 loop: CASNPTQGTQYF. For the CDR3, the DNA is TGTGCCAGCAACCCGACCCAGGGGACGCAGTATTTT.

The chain links TRBV9 to TRBJ2-3; 10 bases map to TRBD2. Germline loops: CDR1 SGDLS, CDR2 YYNGEE. The CDR3 length is 21 residues. V shed 3 bases, J shed 0 bases, and the junction held 19 bases outside the gene matches. CDR3 loop: CASSEVAGGPHVYPSTDTQYF. In DNA, the CDR3 is TGTGCCAGCAGCGAAGTAGCGGGGGGACCTCACGTGTACCCTAGCACAGATACGCAGTATTTT.

This clonotype was detected many times. The rearrangement links TRBV11-1 to TRBJ2-1, with unresolved D. This CDR3 contains 13 residues. The V end lost 1 base, the J end lost 9 bases, and 10 bases lay between the germline ends. CDR1 is SGHAT, CDR2 FQDESV, per germline (reference sequence). CDR3 residues: CASSLVRSGEQFF. The CDR3 region has the DNA TGTGCCAGCAGCTTAGTGAGGTCCGGTGAGCAGTTCTTC.

This clonotype was detected ten times or more. As DNA, the CDR3 is TGTGCCATCAGTGAACAGACCGACAACTATGGCTACACCTTC. Translation: CAISEQTDNYGYTF. The chain employs TRBV10-3 and TRBJ1-2; no firm D call. Germline V gene lookup returns CDR1 ENHRY and CDR2 SYGVKD. The V and J ends lost 3 bases and 2 bases respectively, with 10 bases between them. The length of the CDR3 is 14 residues.

In its sample, this clonotype was seen many times. The chain uses TRBV7-9 and TRBJ2-1, with a tentative D call TRBD1 (6 bases). The germline V and J ends were trimmed by 4 bases and 12 bases, with 19 bases remaining between them. CDR3 length: 14 residues. The V gene's germline CDR1 is SEHNR and CDR2 FQNEAQ (reference sequence). CDR3 amino acids: CASSSSPGARGQFF. CDR3 nucleotides: TGTGCCAGCAGCTCATCCCCAGGAGCCAGGGGGCAGTTCTTC.

This clonotype came up many times. The chain has TRBV11-3 and TRBJ2-5; D might be TRBD2 (5 bases). The CDR3 is 16 amino acids. Trimming took off 2 bases at V and 4 bases at J, with 17 bases between the two ends. Looked up from germline, CDR1 is SGHNT and CDR2 is YENEEA. The CDR3: CASSLFGPGSGETQYF. CDR3 nucleotides: TGTGCCAGCAGCTTATTCGGACCGGGGAGTGGAGAGACCCAGTACTTC.